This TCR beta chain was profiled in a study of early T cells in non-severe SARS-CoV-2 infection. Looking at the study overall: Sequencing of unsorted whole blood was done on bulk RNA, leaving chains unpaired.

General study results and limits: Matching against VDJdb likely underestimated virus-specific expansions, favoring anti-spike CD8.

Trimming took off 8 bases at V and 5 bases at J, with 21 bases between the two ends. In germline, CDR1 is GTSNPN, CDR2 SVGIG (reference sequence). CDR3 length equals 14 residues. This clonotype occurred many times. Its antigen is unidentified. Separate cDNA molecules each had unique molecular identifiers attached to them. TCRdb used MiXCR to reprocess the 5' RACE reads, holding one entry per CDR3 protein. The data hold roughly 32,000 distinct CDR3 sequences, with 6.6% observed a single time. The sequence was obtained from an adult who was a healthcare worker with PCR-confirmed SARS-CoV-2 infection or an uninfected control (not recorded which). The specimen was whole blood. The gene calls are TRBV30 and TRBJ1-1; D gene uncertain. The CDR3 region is CAMVGLVISTEAFF. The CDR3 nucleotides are TGTGCCATGGTGGGTTTGGTTATTTCGACTGAAGCTTTCTTT. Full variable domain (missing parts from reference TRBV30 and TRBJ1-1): SQTIHQWPATLVQPVGSPLSLECTVEGTSNPNLYWYRQAAGRGLQLLFYSVGIGQISSEVPQNLSASRPQDRQFILSSKKLLLSDSGFYLCAMVGLVISTEAFFGQGTRLTVV.